What follows are 28 T cell receptor beta chains derived from one specimen sequenced in a study of PD-1 blockade in classical Hodgkin lymphoma. Brentuximab vedotin exposure varied, and every patient relapsed after autologous stem cell transplantation. The table came from immunoSEQ multiplex PCR; TCRdb's copy has only in-frame clones and leaves some out. The sample lists roughly 150,000 clones; approximately 80% were seen once. The specimen comprised peripheral blood mononuclear cells (PBMCs), sampled before the second cycle of nivolumab. The origin of the receptors is a human donor with classical Hodgkin lymphoma.

The chain joins TRBV7-9 to TRBJ1-3; D gene ambiguous. Germline V gives CDR1 SEHNR, CDR2 FQNEAQ (reference sequence). The V end lost 3 bases, the J end lost 1 base, and 19 bases lay between the germline ends. The CDR3 sequence is 18 residues long. The CDR3 nucleotides read TGTGCCAGCAGCTTTAGGGCCGGAAGTCGATATTCTGGAAACACCATATATTTT. Its protein product is CASSFRAGSRYSGNTIYF.

The count of this clone is one. CDR3 residues: CASSEVGARNGYTF. Written as DNA, the CDR3 is TGTGCCAGCAGTGAAGTAGGGGCGCGGAATGGCTACACCTTC. This rearrangement joins TRBV6-5 to TRBJ1-2; D may be TRBD1 (5 bases). Germline CDR1 is MNHEY and CDR2 is SVGAGI. The CDR3 sequence is 14 residues long. Trimming cost V 5 bases and J 6 bases, with 16 bases left between them.

J is TRBJ2-1 and V is TRBV5-1; 11 nucleotides line up with TRBD2. The CDR3 loop spans 15 amino acids. The V segment lost 3 bases and the J segment 6 bases; nucleotides outside the gene matches: 5. Germline CDR1 is SGHRS and CDR2 is YFSETQ. DNA for the CDR3: TGCGCCAGCAGCTCGGGGACTAGCGGAGTCAATGAGCAGTTCTTC. Protein: CASSSGTSGVNEQFF.

The chain uses TRBV19 and TRBJ2-5; no reliable D call. This CDR3 has 14 residues. Germline V gene sequence: CDR1 LNHDA, CDR2 SQIVND (reference sequence). With 3 bases removed from V and 7 bases from J, the gap between germline ends came to 15 bases. CDR3 in amino acids: CASSIRPGGLTQYF. DNA of the CDR3: TGTGCCAGTAGTATTCGTCCCGGCGGTTTGACCCAGTACTTC.

V is TRBV4-1 and J is TRBJ2-3; TRBD1 might be the D (5 bases). V was clipped by 0 bases and J by 2 bases, with 12 bases between them. This CDR3 has 16 amino acids. The germline V gene encodes CDR1 MGHRA and CDR2 YSYEKL. CDR3 sequence (DNA): TGCGCCAGCAGCCAAGAGCTAGGGGCCTTCACAGATACGCAGTATTTT. This sequence encodes CASSQELGAFTDTQYF.

The chain links TRBV27 to TRBJ2-1, with 8 positions matching TRBD2. With 3 bases clipped from V and 7 bases from J, the junction kept 8 bases outside the gene matches. The CDR3 runs 15 residues. Germline lookup yields CDR1 MNHEY and CDR2 SMNVEV (reference sequence). CDR3 coding DNA: TGTGCCAGCAGTTTGGGAGCGGGAGTTCGGAATGAGCAGTTCTTC. Amino acid sequence: CASSLGAGVRNEQFF.

The chain employs TRBV6-6 and TRBJ1-1; possible D gene TRBD1, 5 bases. Looked up from germline, CDR1 is MNHNY and CDR2 is SVGAGI (reference sequence). The CDR3 sequence is 13 residues long. V was cut by 6 bases and J by 6 bases, with 14 bases left in between. The CDR3 DNA reads TGTGCCAGCAGGAGACAGAGGCCCGCTGAAGCTTTCTTT. It codes for CASRRQRPAEAFF.

There are a few counts of this clone. The chain is built from TRBV6-1 and TRBJ2-7; 7 bases match TRBD1. The CDR3 sequence is 15 residues long. V lost 7 bases and J lost 0; bases outside the gene matches: 9. Germline CDR1 and CDR2: MNHNS and SASEGT. CDR3 bases: TGTGCCAGCACCCGGACAGGCGACAGCTCCTACGAGCAGTACTTC. Translation gives CASTRTGDSSYEQYF.

This chain joins TRBV10-3 and TRBJ2-5; TRBD1 is a possible D gene (6 bases). The V end lost 6 bases, the J end lost 1 base, and 6 bases lay between the germline ends. The CDR3 is 12 amino acids. Germline V CDR1 and CDR2: ENHRY, SYGVKD. CDR3 coding DNA: TGTGCCATCAGGGACAGCCAAGAGACCCAGTACTTC. Protein product: CAIRDSQETQYF.

The chain recombines TRBV7-9 with TRBJ1-2; D is ambiguous. V was trimmed by 3 bases and J by 4 bases, leaving 9 bases between them. CDR1 SEHNR and CDR2 FQNEAQ come from the germline V gene (reference sequence). CDR3 length equals 13 residues. The CDR3 DNA reads as TGTGCCAGCAGCTTCGGCGAGGGCTATGGCTACACCTTC. This encodes CASSFGEGYGYTF.

The chain carries TRBV28 and TRBJ1-2; tentative D call: TRBD1 (5 bases). The ends were cut back, 1 base at V and 8 bases at J, with 14 bases in the middle. This CDR3 is built from 14 residues. Germline V lookup: CDR1 MDHEN, CDR2 SYDVKM. The CDR3 nucleotides read TGTGCCAGCAGTTTATTATTCAGGGCTAAAGGCTACACCTTC. It specifies CASSLLFRAKGYTF.

This chain connects TRBV9 to TRBJ2-3; 11 bases are shared with TRBD2. The CDR3 contains 18 residues. The V gene end was trimmed by 4 bases and the J gene end by 5 bases; junction bases not matched to a gene: 15. CDR1 and CDR2 from the germline V gene are SGDLS and YYNGEE. The CDR3 sequence: CASSSDRLAGGRGDTQYF. The DNA for the CDR3 is TGTGCCAGCAGCTCCGACCGGCTAGCGGGGGGCCGGGGAGATACGCAGTATTTT.

The genes are TRBV6-6 and TRBJ2-7; D might be TRBD2 (6 bases). CDR1 and CDR2 from the germline V gene are MNHNY and SVGAGI (reference sequence). The CDR3 is 14 residues long. The germline V and J ends were trimmed by 4 bases and 4 bases, with 14 bases remaining between them. The CDR3 here is CASSLGTAYYEQYF. CDR3 in DNA: TGTGCCAGCAGTTTAGGGACTGCCTATTACGAGCAGTACTTC.

The chain recombines TRBV28 with TRBJ2-1; the D gene is possibly TRBD2 (5 bases). The CDR3 contains 11 residues. CDR1 is MDHEN, CDR2 SYDVKM, per germline. Trimming took 6 bases from V and 8 from J, leaving 8 bases between them. This CDR3 is CASRSGYEQFF. CDR3 in DNA: TGTGCCAGCAGAAGCGGATATGAGCAGTTCTTC.

The CDR3 nucleotides are TGCGCCAGCAGCTTTGCAGGGAACAATTCACCCCTCCACTTT. Its translation is CASSFAGNNSPLHF. The rearrangement joins TRBV5-1 to TRBJ1-6; weak D call: TRBD1 (5 bases). Between the trimmed V and J ends, which lost 2 bases and 7 bases, there was a span of 10 bases. CDR3 size: 14 residues. Germline loops: CDR1 SGHRS, CDR2 YFSETQ.

This clone showed up just once. J is TRBJ1-5 and V is TRBV5-4; 7 bases line up with TRBD1. Germline loops: CDR1 SGHNT, CDR2 YYREEE (reference sequence). This CDR3 contains 15 residues. Germline trimming cut 4 bases from V and 0 bases from J; bases unmatched to any gene: 4. CDR3 in amino acids: CASSPQGDSNQPQHF. DNA of the CDR3: TGTGCCAGCAGCCCGCAGGGGGATAGCAATCAGCCCCAGCATTTT.

V usage is TRBV7-9 and J usage is TRBJ2-7, with D perhaps matching TRBD1 or TRBD2 (5 bases each). The CDR3 spans 14 residues. CDR1 is SEHNR, CDR2 FQNEAQ, per germline (reference sequence). V gave up 5 bases and J gave up 2 bases, with 13 bases separating them. Here the CDR3 DNA reads TGTGCCAGCAGCGGGGGACCCAAACCCTACGAGCAGTACTTC. It yields the protein CASSGGPKPYEQYF.

J is TRBJ2-5 and V is TRBV5-4; D gene unclear. The CDR3 is 14 residues long. Trimming removed 0 bases from V and 5 bases from J, with 11 bases in between. CDR1 and CDR2 from the germline V gene are SGHNT and YYREEE (reference sequence). The CDR3 bases are TGTGCCAGCAGCTTGGCTGGGTTGGGGGAGACCCAGTACTTC. This codes for CASSLAGLGETQYF.

This clone has a handful of counts. The chain couples TRBV2 to TRBJ1-4; TRBD1 aligns across 9 bases. The germline V gene has CDR1 SNHLY and CDR2 FYNNEI. The V gene end was trimmed by 1 base and the J gene end by 8 bases; junction bases not matched to a gene: 5. The CDR3 covers 15 residues. The CDR3 protein is CASSEERTGVEKLFF. The CDR3 DNA sequence: TGTGCCAGCAGTGAAGAGAGGACAGGGGTAGAAAAACTGTTTTTT.

Worth noting for this clone: The identical CDR3 is also encoded by other nucleotide sequences in the sample. This chain uses TRBV5-1 with TRBJ2-1, with 10 bases lining up with TRBD2. The CDR3 has 15 amino acids. Germline values: CDR1 SGHRS, CDR2 YFSETQ. V lost 5 bases to trimming and J lost 7 bases; unmatched junction nucleotides: 9. The CDR3 loop is CASSGGLARPNEQFF. CDR3 nucleotide sequence: TGCGCCAGCAGTGGGGGACTAGCGAGGCCTAATGAGCAGTTCTTC.

Only one count was recorded for this clone. The V and J genes are TRBV19 and TRBJ2-7; D is perhaps TRBD1 (6 bases). Germline-derived CDR1 and CDR2 are LNHDA and SQIVND (reference sequence). Trimming pared 2 bases from V and 2 bases from J, leaving 13 bases between. This CDR3 has 15 residues. The CDR3 DNA sequence: TGTGCCAGTAGTATATCAGGGGCAGGGACCTACGAGCAGTACTTC. It yields the protein CASSISGAGTYEQYF.

This clone was observed once. The chain couples TRBV18 to TRBJ2-3; D is uncertain. CDR1 is KGHSH, CDR2 LQKENI, per germline. The CDR3 has 12 residues. Between the trimmed V and J ends, which lost 1 base and 6 bases, there was a span of 5 bases. The CDR3 loop is CASSPLKDTQYF. The CDR3 nucleotides are TGTGCCAGCTCACCACTGAAGGATACGCAGTATTTT.

The chain joins TRBV28 to TRBJ2-7; D might be TRBD2 (7 bases). Germline assignment: CDR1 MDHEN and CDR2 SYDVKM. Trimming cost V 7 bases and J 5 bases, with 15 bases left between them. The CDR3 has 13 residues. Written as DNA, the CDR3 is TGTGCCAGCACCACGCCCGGGGGGCACGAGCAGTACTTC. This sequence encodes CASTTPGGHEQYF.

This clone was picked up a small number of times. The J gene is TRBJ1-3, the V gene TRBV28; D is ambiguous. The CDR3 is 18 residues long. CDR1 is MDHEN and CDR2 is SYDVKM in the germline V gene. V lost 7 bases, J lost 3 bases, and 25 bases lay in between. The CDR3 loop reads CASNTPFGDILGGNTIYF. CDR3 in DNA: TGTGCCAGCAACACCCCCTTCGGCGACATTCTTGGTGGAAACACCATATATTTT.

The rearrangement uses TRBV6-5 and TRBJ1-2; D perhaps matches TRBD1 (5 bases). CDR1 is MNHEY and CDR2 is SVGAGI in the germline V gene. Trimming cost V 5 bases and J 7 bases, with 20 bases left between them. CDR3 length equals 15 residues. As DNA, the CDR3 is TGTGCCAGCAGTGTTCGGGACCTCAAGGTAAGTGGCTACACCTTC. Its translation is CASSVRDLKVSGYTF.

This clone was recorded a few times. CDR3 DNA: TGTGCCAGCAGTCCTTTCAATCAGCCCCAGCATTTT. This sequence encodes CASSPFNQPQHF. This chain connects TRBV28 to TRBJ1-5; D is unresolved. The CDR3 sequence is 12 residues long. CDR1 and CDR2 from the germline V gene are MDHEN and SYDVKM. Trimming took off 5 bases at V and 3 bases at J, with 5 bases between the two ends.

This chain uses TRBV28 with TRBJ2-5; D remains unclear. Germline CDR1 MDHEN, CDR2 SYDVKM. The V and J ends lost 0 bases and 1 base respectively, with 9 bases between them. CDR3 size: 15 residues. DNA for the CDR3: TGTGCCAGCAGTTTATGGGACGGTGGCCAAGAGACCCAGTACTTC. Translating gives CASSLWDGGQETQYF.

This clone was seen a few times. The chain carries TRBV7-2 and TRBJ1-3; D uncertain. Per the germline V gene, CDR1 is SGHTA and CDR2 is FQGNSA. The CDR3 extends over 14 amino acids. Trimming removed 4 bases from V and 0 bases from J, with 7 bases in between. The CDR3 protein is CASSYDISGNTIYF. For the CDR3, the DNA is TGTGCCAGCAGCTATGACATCTCTGGAAACACCATATATTTT.